The present TCR beta chain was sequenced within a study of T cell responses to AZD1222 COVID-19 vaccine. General study points: Recipients of AZD1222 seropositive at baseline numbered only 6 or 7. Close to half of all spike-specific TCRs reportedly target regions of the variants that are unmutated.

Note on this clone: Antigen unknown.

The CDR3 is 14 amino acids. The method was immunoSEQ multiplex PCR; TCRdb's version includes in-frame clones alone and lacks a portion of them. The data contain some 140,000 clones, 75% to 90% of them seen just once; the ten biggest clones take up about 4%. The sequencing here drew on peripheral blood, taken on day 0 of AZD1222 vaccination. The chain uses TRBV21-1 and TRBJ2-7; the table calls TRBD2, which could not be checked here. TRBV21-1 is annotated as a pseudogene. This TCR came from an adult in good health. In DNA, the CDR3 is TGTGCCAGCAGCAACATAGCCCCGAACTACGAGCAGTACTTC. Translation: CASSNIAPNYEQYF.